One sample yielded the 21 T cell receptor beta chains listed below, sequenced in a study of OX40 agonist ivuxolimab in advanced cancers. TCRdb's copy holds only in-frame clones and misses some; the assay was immunoSEQ multiplex PCR. The sample carries 30,000 or so clones, approximately 91% recorded once. The starting material was CD4+ or CD8+ T cells sorted from blood, obtained in a trial of the OX40 agonist ivuxolimab. These receptors came from an adult with an advanced solid tumor such as melanoma, head and neck, liver or kidney cancer.

The chain has TRBV4-1 and TRBJ1-4; the D gene is possibly TRBD1 (5 bases). Germline loops: CDR1 MGHRA, CDR2 YSYEKL. Trimming took 1 base from V and 6 from J, leaving 9 bases between them. This CDR3 has 14 residues. Here the CDR3 DNA reads TGCGCCAGCAGCCAAGGCCAGGGACATGAAAAACTGTTTTTT. Translation: CASSQGQGHEKLFF.

The V call is TRBV28, the J call TRBJ1-1, with 8 bases matching TRBD1. Germline values: CDR1 MDHEN, CDR2 SYDVKM. The CDR3 contains 15 residues. Unmatched junction bases numbered 10, after V lost 6 bases and J lost 4 bases. CDR3 in DNA: TGTGCCAGCAGACCCCAGGGGGCGGGAGGCACTGAAGCTTTCTTT. Protein sequence: CASRPQGAGGTEAFF.

The V and J genes are TRBV27 and TRBJ2-2; D gene uncertain. This CDR3 comprises 11 residues. Looked up from germline, CDR1 is MNHEY and CDR2 is SMNVEV (reference sequence). V lost 7 bases and J 0 bases, leaving 0 bases between the germline ends. In DNA, the CDR3 is TGTGCCAGCACGAACACCGGGGAGCTGTTTTTT. This gives the protein CASTNTGELFF.

The chain combines TRBV5-1 with TRBJ1-4; D is undetermined. Trimming stripped 2 bases from V and 6 bases from J, with 11 bases between. CDR3 length: 14 amino acids. Germline V gives CDR1 SGHRS, CDR2 YFSETQ. CDR3 in DNA: TGCGCCAGCAGCTTCAGTCAGGTAGATGAAAAACTGTTTTTT. Amino acid sequence: CASSFSQVDEKLFF. Full variable domain (outside the CDR3, taken from reference TRBV5-1 and TRBJ1-4): KAGVTQTPRYLIKTRGQQVTLSCSPISGHRSVSWYQQTPGQGLQFLFEYFSETQRNKGNFPGRFSGRQFSNSRSEMNVSTLELGDSALYLCASSFSQVDEKLFFGSGTQLSVL.

This chain links TRBV6-4 with TRBJ1-1; unclear D gene. Germline V gene lookup returns CDR1 MRHNA and CDR2 SNTAGT. V lost 0 bases, J lost 2 bases, and 4 bases lay in between. The CDR3 covers 13 residues. In DNA, the CDR3 is TGTGCCAGCAGTGACTCCTTAAACACTGAAGCTTTCTTT. Translating it yields CASSDSLNTEAFF.

CDR3: CASSPQAYTDTQYF. In DNA form, the CDR3 reads TGTGCCAGCAGCCCGCAGGCTTACACAGATACGCAGTATTTT. The chain uses TRBV7-9 and TRBJ2-3, with D unclear. CDR1 is SEHNR and CDR2 is FQNEAQ in the germline V gene (reference sequence). The V gene lost 5 bases and the J gene lost 2 bases, with 11 bases spanning the gap. The CDR3 loop spans 14 amino acids.

The gene calls are TRBV2 and TRBJ1-4; D unresolved. CDR3 length equals 13 residues. Trimming removed 5 bases at V and 5 bases at J, with 9 bases between. Germline values: CDR1 SNHLY, CDR2 FYNNEI. CDR3 residues: CASSLTSNEKLFF. The CDR3 DNA reads as TGTGCCAGCAGTTTAACCTCAAATGAAAAACTGTTTTTT. Full variable domain (rest looked up from reference TRBV2 and TRBJ1-4): EPEVTQTPSHQVTQMGQEVILRCVPISNHLYFYWYRQILGQKVEFLVSFYNNEISEKSEIFDDQFSVERPDGSNFTLKIRSTKLEDSAMYFCASSLTSNEKLFFGSGTQLSVL.

This chain uses TRBV6-5 with TRBJ2-3; D is uncertain. The CDR3 contains 12 residues. Germline V CDR1 and CDR2: MNHEY, SVGAGI. Trimming shortened V by 6 bases and J by 9 bases, and 13 bases separated the two germline ends. The CDR3 loop is CASSHTRATQYF. CDR3 nucleotide sequence: TGTGCCAGCAGCCACACCCGGGCAACGCAGTATTTT.

To note about this clone: This sample includes further DNA sequences coding for the same CDR3. J is TRBJ1-4 and V is TRBV6-1; D unclear. Per the germline V gene, CDR1 is MNHNS and CDR2 is SASEGT. The CDR3 covers 13 residues. With 7 bases removed from V and 7 bases from J, the gap between germline ends came to 13 bases. The CDR3 DNA sequence: TGTGCCAGCATGGCCATTGGGCGTGAAAAACTGTTTTTT. Protein sequence: CASMAIGREKLFF.

J is TRBJ2-7 and V is TRBV5-1; 9 bases fit TRBD1. This CDR3 has 16 residues. With 0 bases clipped from V and 1 base from J, the junction kept 5 bases outside the gene matches. Germline CDR1 reads SGHRS; CDR2 reads YFSETQ. The DNA for the CDR3 is TGCGCCAGCAGCTTGGGGATGACAGGGGGGTCCTACGAGCAGTACTTC. As protein: CASSLGMTGGSYEQYF.

J is TRBJ2-2 and V is TRBV4-1; possibly TRBD1 or TRBD2 for D (5 bases each). Germline V CDR1 and CDR2: MGHRA, YSYEKL. The CDR3 has 16 residues. V was trimmed by 4 bases and J by 6 bases, leaving 18 bases between them. The CDR3 DNA sequence: TGCGCCAGCAGCCCGTGGCCAGGGACCCATCCCGGGGAGCTGTTTTTT. Translating gives CASSPWPGTHPGELFF.

The V call is TRBV6-1, the J call TRBJ2-5; 10 bases agree with TRBD2. V lost 2 bases, J lost 3 bases, and 12 bases stayed unmatched. The CDR3 runs 18 residues. Germline CDR1 and CDR2: MNHNS and SASEGT. This CDR3 reads CASSEKLAGRLGEETQYF. CDR3 DNA: TGTGCCAGCAGTGAAAAACTAGCGGGACGGTTAGGAGAAGAGACCCAGTACTTC.

The rearrangement uses TRBV11-2 and TRBJ2-5, with D tentatively TRBD1 (5 bases). The germline V gene encodes CDR1 SGHAT and CDR2 FQNNGV. The V and J ends lost 4 bases and 2 bases respectively, with 11 bases between them. This CDR3 spans 14 amino acids. CDR3: CASSSEAGQETQYF. CDR3 nucleotides: TGTGCCAGCAGCTCAGAGGCAGGGCAAGAGACCCAGTACTTC.

Here the CDR3 DNA reads TGTGCCAGCAGCTTACTTAGTTTTGGGTTTCAGGGCGAGCAGTACTTC. Its protein is CASSLLSFGFQGEQYF. The gene calls are TRBV7-9 and TRBJ2-7; weak D call: TRBD1 (5 bases). This CDR3 is built from 16 residues. With 2 bases removed from V and 6 bases from J, the gap between germline ends came to 20 bases. Germline CDR1 reads SEHNR; CDR2 reads FQNEAQ (reference sequence).

The CDR3, as DNA: TGTGCCAGCAGCCATGAACAGGGCTCCTACAATGAGCAGTTCTTC. It codes for CASSHEQGSYNEQFF. The rearrangement links TRBV14 to TRBJ2-1; D might be TRBD1 (6 bases). This CDR3 comprises 15 residues. V lost 3 bases to trimming and J lost 0 bases, with 9 bases between them. The germline gives CDR1 SGHDN, CDR2 FVKESK.

Of note for this clone: At the DNA level, this CDR3 is encoded by other sequences in the same sample as well. The chain has TRBV27 and TRBJ2-1; 8 nucleotides agree with TRBD2. V lost 6 bases to trimming and J lost 0 bases; unmatched junction nucleotides: 4. CDR3 size: 15 residues. From germline, CDR1 is MNHEY and CDR2 SMNVEV (reference sequence). The CDR3 DNA follows: TGTGCCAGCAGCCTGAGCGGGAGCTCCTACAATGAGCAGTTCTTC. It is translated as CASSLSGSSYNEQFF.

The chain has TRBV7-2 and TRBJ2-1; no definite D call. From germline, CDR1 is SGHTA and CDR2 FQGNSA. The V and J ends lost 5 bases and 4 bases respectively, with 9 bases between them. The CDR3 totals 13 residues. The CDR3 reads CASSPIGYNEQFF. Written as DNA, the CDR3 is TGTGCCAGCAGCCCTATCGGATACAATGAGCAGTTCTTC.

As to this clone: The same CDR3 can be traced to other DNA sequences in this sample. The CDR3 DNA follows: TGTGCCAGTAGTATTTTGGACACTGGCTATGGCTACACCTTC. Its protein product is CASSILDTGYGYTF. The chain uses TRBV19 and TRBJ1-2, with a tentative D call TRBD1 (5 bases). The CDR3 extends over 14 amino acids. The V gene lost 3 bases and the J gene lost 4 bases, with 12 bases spanning the gap. In germline, CDR1 is LNHDA, CDR2 SQIVND (reference sequence).

The chain has TRBV4-3 and TRBJ2-3, with 7 bases matching TRBD2. Per the germline V gene, CDR1 is LGHNA and CDR2 is YSLEER. After removal of 0 bases from V and 5 bases from J, the junction contained 8 bases not matched to a gene. The CDR3 contains 16 residues. The chain's CDR3 is CASSQEGAGRGDTQYF. CDR3 in DNA: TGCGCCAGCAGCCAAGAAGGAGCGGGGAGGGGAGATACGCAGTATTTT.

The chain uses TRBV9 and TRBJ1-4, with D perhaps matching TRBD1 (5 bases). Germline assignment: CDR1 SGDLS and CDR2 YYNGEE. CDR3 length: 15 residues. Trimming stripped 0 bases from V and 8 bases from J, with 14 bases between. CDR3 sequence (DNA): TGTGCCAGCAGCGTAGGGGACTTGGAAGAGGAAAAACTGTTTTTT. Translating gives CASSVGDLEEEKLFF.

The V and J genes are TRBV5-5 and TRBJ2-1; D is possibly TRBD2 (6 bases). Per germline, CDR1 SGHKS and CDR2 YYEKEE (reference sequence). The CDR3 has 15 amino acids. V lost 8 bases, J lost 8 bases, and 23 bases lay in between. CDR3 residues: CASVREERVIYEQFF. As DNA, the CDR3 is TGTGCCAGTGTGAGGGAGGAGCGGGTTATATATGAGCAGTTCTTC.